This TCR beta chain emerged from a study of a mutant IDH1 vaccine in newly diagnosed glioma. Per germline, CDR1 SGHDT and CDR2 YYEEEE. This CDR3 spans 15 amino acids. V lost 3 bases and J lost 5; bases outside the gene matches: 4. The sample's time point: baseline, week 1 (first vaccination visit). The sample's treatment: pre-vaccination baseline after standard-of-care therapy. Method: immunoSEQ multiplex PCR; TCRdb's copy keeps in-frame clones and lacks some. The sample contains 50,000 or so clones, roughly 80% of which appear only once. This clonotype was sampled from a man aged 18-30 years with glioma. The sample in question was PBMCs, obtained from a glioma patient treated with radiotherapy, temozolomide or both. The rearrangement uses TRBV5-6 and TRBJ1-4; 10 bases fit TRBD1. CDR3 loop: CASSWQGQGNEKLFF. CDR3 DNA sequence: TGTGCCAGCAGCTGGCAGGGACAGGGGAATGAAAAACTGTTTTTT.